These T cell receptor beta chains were read from a single sample in a study of cytotoxic CD8 clonotypes in ibrutinib-treated CLL. Sequenced by immunoSEQ multiplex PCR; TCRdb stores in-frame clones only, minus some. This table has approximately 280,000 clones, 65% to 85% appearing once. The source material was PBMCs, sampled at disease progression, from a patient treated with ibrutinib. The receptor source for this set is a human donor with chronic lymphocytic leukemia. Both conserved end residues are part of each CDR3. A D gene is named only where the DNA matches it firmly. Size is stated for part of the rows, as once, few or many counts, or as a class when the clone is expanded.

j_gene: TRBJ1-2
d_gene: .
v_gene: TRBV27
abundance: .
CDR3nt: TGTGCCAGCAGTTTAAGGTTAGGGTTGACCTATGGCTACACCTTC
CDR3aa: CASSLRLGLTYGYTF

j_gene: TRBJ2-5
d_gene: .
v_gene: TRBV7-2
abundance: .
CDR3nt: TGTGCCAGCAGCTTATTTGACAGACAAGAGACCCAGTACTTC
CDR3aa: CASSLFDRQETQYF

j_gene: TRBJ2-7
d_gene: .
v_gene: TRBV7-9
abundance: .
CDR3nt: TGTGCCAGCAGCTTAGTAGCAGGCCGGGGAGGTCTATACGAGCAGTACTTC
CDR3aa: CASSLVAGRGGLYEQYF

j_gene: TRBJ2-5
d_gene: TRBD1
v_gene: TRBV28
abundance: .
CDR3nt: TGTGCCAGCAGTAGTGGGTGGGACAGGGGGCCCCAAGAGACCCAGTACTTC
CDR3aa: CASSSGWDRGPQETQYF

j_gene: TRBJ2-7
d_gene: TRBD1
v_gene: TRBV6-6
abundance: .
CDR3nt: TGTGCCAGCACTGACCGGGACAGGGTCTACGAGCAGTACTTC
CDR3aa: CASTDRDRVYEQYF

j_gene: TRBJ2-6
d_gene: .
v_gene: TRBV21-1
abundance: .
CDR3nt: TGTGCCAGCAGCAAAGTTCCGACCTCGTGTTGCTCTGGGGCCAACGTCCTGACTTTC
CDR3aa: CASSKVPTSCCSGANVLTF

j_gene: TRBJ2-1
d_gene: TRBD1
v_gene: TRBV7-9
abundance: .
CDR3nt: TGTGCCAGCACCCAAACCGGACAGGGGAATGAGCAGTTCTTC
CDR3aa: CASTQTGQGNEQFF

j_gene: TRBJ2-1
d_gene: .
v_gene: TRBV10-1
abundance: .
CDR3nt: TGCGCCAGCAGTGAAACGGGCGATGAGCAGTTCTTC
CDR3aa: CASSETGDEQFF

j_gene: TRBJ2-1
d_gene: .
v_gene: TRBV10-1
abundance: .
CDR3nt: TGCGCCAGCAGTGGCTCACACGCGAGTGAGCAGTTCTTC
CDR3aa: CASSGSHASEQFF

j_gene: TRBJ2-2
d_gene: TRBD1
v_gene: TRBV18
abundance: .
CDR3nt: TGTGCCAGCTCAATTACAGGGGACACCGGGGAGCTGTTTTTT
CDR3aa: CASSITGDTGELFF

j_gene: TRBJ1-2
d_gene: TRBD1
v_gene: TRBV9
abundance: .
CDR3nt: TGTGCCAGCAGCGCTTCGGGACAGGGTAGTCGTTATGGCTACACCTTC
CDR3aa: CASSASGQGSRYGYTF

j_gene: TRBJ2-3
d_gene: .
v_gene: TRBV18
abundance: .
CDR3nt: TGTGCCAGCTCACACGTCTCAGATACGCAGTATTTT
CDR3aa: CASSHVSDTQYF

j_gene: TRBJ2-1
d_gene: TRBD2
v_gene: TRBV4-3
abundance: .
CDR3nt: TGCGCCAGCAGCCCTCGGGCGGGACTAGCTAACAATGAGCAGTTCTTC
CDR3aa: CASSPRAGLANNEQFF

j_gene: TRBJ1-1
d_gene: TRBD1
v_gene: TRBV28
abundance: .
CDR3nt: TGTGCCAGCATAGACAGGGCCTTCACTGAAGCTTTCTTT
CDR3aa: CASIDRAFTEAFF

j_gene: TRBJ2-5
d_gene: .
v_gene: TRBV5-1
abundance: .
CDR3nt: TGCGCCAGCAGCTCCTGGGGGGCCCAAGAGACCCAGTACTTC
CDR3aa: CASSSWGAQETQYF

j_gene: TRBJ1-2
d_gene: TRBD1
v_gene: TRBV7-9
abundance: .
CDR3nt: TGTGCCAGCAGCCCTAGGGACAGGGAGAACACCTTC
CDR3aa: CASSPRDRENTF

j_gene: TRBJ1-2
d_gene: .
v_gene: TRBV16
abundance: few
CDR3nt: TGTGCCAGCAGCCACCAGGGTGGCTATGGCTACACCTTC
CDR3aa: CASSHQGGYGYTF

j_gene: TRBJ2-7
d_gene: .
v_gene: TRBV5-1
abundance: .
CDR3nt: TGCGCCAGCAGCTTGCACGGTCAGGGCTACGAGCAGTACTTC
CDR3aa: CASSLHGQGYEQYF

j_gene: TRBJ1-4
d_gene: .
v_gene: TRBV4-1
abundance: .
CDR3nt: TGCGCCAGCAGCCATCTACAGGCAACTAATGAAAAACTGTTTTTT
CDR3aa: CASSHLQATNEKLFF

j_gene: TRBJ2-7
d_gene: .
v_gene: TRBV6-5
abundance: .
CDR3nt: TGTGCCAGCAGTATAGACGGCTACGAGCAGTACTTC
CDR3aa: CASSIDGYEQYF

j_gene: TRBJ2-7
d_gene: TRBD1
v_gene: TRBV5-1
abundance: .
CDR3nt: TGCGCCAGCAGCTGGACAGGCTCTCTCAGGTACGAGCAGTACTTC
CDR3aa: CASSWTGSLRYEQYF

j_gene: TRBJ2-5
d_gene: TRBD1
v_gene: TRBV18
abundance: .
CDR3nt: TGTGCCAGCTCACGATCGACAGGGGGAGAGACCCAGTACTTC
CDR3aa: CASSRSTGGETQYF

j_gene: TRBJ1-1
d_gene: .
v_gene: TRBV2
abundance: .
CDR3nt: TGTGCCACGAACCTAGGGGTCTTGAGAGCTTTCTTT
CDR3aa: CATNLGVLRAFF

j_gene: TRBJ2-7
d_gene: TRBD2
v_gene: TRBV6-6
abundance: .
CDR3nt: TGTGCCAGCAGTTACCCCGGGGGGTCCTACGAGCAGTACTTC
CDR3aa: CASSYPGGSYEQYF

j_gene: TRBJ2-7
d_gene: TRBD1
v_gene: TRBV2
abundance: .
CDR3nt: TGTGCCAGCAGTGGTGCGGACAGGGGGCGGTACGAGCAGTACTTC
CDR3aa: CASSGADRGRYEQYF

j_gene: TRBJ2-5
d_gene: .
v_gene: TRBV5-5
abundance: .
CDR3nt: TGTGCCAGCAGCGGGGGTGTTAAAGAGACCCAGTACTTC
CDR3aa: CASSGGVKETQYF

j_gene: TRBJ2-7
d_gene: .
v_gene: TRBV2
abundance: .
CDR3nt: TGTGCCAGCAGTGTATCGGGGGGCTTGTACGAGCAGTACTTC
CDR3aa: CASSVSGGLYEQYF

j_gene: TRBJ2-5
d_gene: .
v_gene: TRBV29-1
abundance: once
CDR3nt: TGCAGCGTTGATTGGGCTAATCAAGAGACCCAGTACTTC
CDR3aa: CSVDWANQETQYF

j_gene: TRBJ1-1
d_gene: .
v_gene: TRBV10-3
abundance: .
CDR3nt: TGTGCCATCAGTGAGTCGATATGGGGAGCTGAAGCTTTCTTT
CDR3aa: CAISESIWGAEAFF

j_gene: TRBJ2-5
d_gene: .
v_gene: TRBV7-9
abundance: .
CDR3nt: TGTGCCAGCACCATTGGGACCCTAGAGACCCAGTACTTC
CDR3aa: CASTIGTLETQYF

j_gene: TRBJ2-7
d_gene: .
v_gene: TRBV7-9
abundance: .
CDR3nt: TGTGCCAGCAGCTTATCTGGGTACGAGCAGTACTTC
CDR3aa: CASSLSGYEQYF

j_gene: TRBJ2-7
d_gene: .
v_gene: TRBV7-9
abundance: once
CDR3nt: TGTGCCAGCACACCCCCGACAGGAAACTACGAGCAGTACTTC
CDR3aa: CASTPPTGNYEQYF

j_gene: TRBJ1-3
d_gene: .
v_gene: TRBV6-6
abundance: few
CDR3nt: TGTGCCAGCAGTTACTCCTCGAACACCATATATTTT
CDR3aa: CASSYSSNTIYF